This paragraph reports one T cell receptor beta chain. Its antigen remains unidentified. This sample was included in a study of CD8 T cells in ankylosing spondylitis. The study's findings and limits: A TCR beta motif made of under 10 highly homologous variants seemed typical of ankylosing spondylitis blood. Disease-linked clones reportedly concentrated significantly in matched ankylosing spondylitis synovial fluid.

Libraries of TCR beta came from quantitative 5'-RACE with molecular barcodes. TCRdb re-derived calls from the 5' RACE reads in MiXCR, one entry per CDR3 protein. Seen here are roughly 670,000 distinct CDR3 sequences, roughly 19% observed once, and the top ten hold approximately 18%. Trimming shortened V by 10 bases and J by 3 bases, and 10 bases separated the two germline ends. The CDR3 extends over 13 amino acids. In germline, CDR1 is MNHNY, CDR2 SVGAGI (reference sequence). The chain uses TRBV6-6 and TRBJ1-6; D perhaps matches TRBD1 (5 bases). This clonotype was obtained from a male donor with ankylosing spondylitis. The sequencing sample was made of blood, either unsorted or a sorted T cell fraction (not recorded which). The CDR3 DNA reads TGTGCCACCCGGGACGTCTATAATTCACCCCTCCACTTT. This translates into CATRDVYNSPLHF.